The TCR beta chain described here comes from a study of control samples from healthy donors and cancer patients. Produced via immunoSEQ multiplex PCR; TCRdb's table is partial and in-frame only. Counted here are tens of thousands of clones, around 85% occurring once; the ten biggest clones make up 15% to 20%. The CDR3 covers 15 residues. The V end was cut by 6 bases, the J end by 7 bases, with 17 bases between. The germline gives CDR1 SGHRS, CDR2 YFSETQ. Sequencing was carried out using blood. The chain couples TRBV5-1 to TRBJ1-6, with D hard to call. The sequence was obtained from a man younger than 45 in good health. Here the CDR3 reads CASTTTNSQNSPLHF. The CDR3, as DNA: TGCGCCAGCACCACAACGAATTCCCAAAATTCACCCCTCCACTTT.